This T cell receptor (beta chain) was retrieved from a study of blood T cell repertoires in COVID-19. About the study: Collection of acute and convalescent COVID-19 samples took place in the United States, Italy and Spain.

Those enrolled, adults aged about 18 to 89 years, came from around 25 US areas. As handled by the study authors: Amplification with reference gene primers provided the estimates of nucleated cell counts. Profiling relied on immunoSEQ multiplex PCR, and the TCRdb table lists in-frame clones only, not all of them. D and trimming were read from the DNA, whereas the V and J calls and clone size are those reported in that table. Of roughly 240,000 clones in the sample, 85% to 90% were seen once. Unmatched junction bases numbered 12, after V lost 2 bases and J lost 3 bases. The CDR3 runs 18 residues. Germline V CDR1 and CDR2: KGHSH, LQKENI.

The sequenced sample consisted of PBMCs or T cells enriched from blood (not recorded which). J is TRBJ1-4 and V is TRBV18; 7 bases align to TRBD1. This TCR derives from a man aged 50 to 59 who had been exposed to COVID-19. CDR3 bases: TGTGCCAGCTCACCAAACTTCGCAGGGGGTAGCGCTAATGAAAAACTGTTTTTT. Its translation is CASSPNFAGGSANEKLFF.